The 5 T cell receptor beta chains given below trace back to one sample, sequenced in a study of T cell responses to AZD1222 COVID-19 vaccine. Repertoires were generated with immunoSEQ multiplex PCR, while TCRdb's copy carries only in-frame clones and drops some. This repertoire shows around 160,000 clones, around nine tenths found once; its top ten account for 2.5% to 3%. This sample comprised peripheral blood, obtained on day 0 of MenACWY control vaccination. These receptors originate from an adult in good health.

This clone has just one count. CDR3 residues: CAWSFLGGRGPYEQYF. Here the CDR3 DNA reads TGTGCCTGGAGTTTTCTAGGCGGGAGAGGGCCCTACGAGCAGTACTTC. This sequence joins TRBV30 and TRBJ2-7, with 7 bases identical to TRBD2. CDR3 size: 16 residues. Trimming at V came to 2 bases and at J to 2 bases, leaving 12 bases not matched to a gene. The V gene's germline CDR1 is GTSNPN and CDR2 SVGIG (reference sequence).

This rearrangement joins TRBV4-1 to TRBJ2-3, with 13 nucleotides matching TRBD2. CDR1 is MGHRA and CDR2 is YSYEKL in the germline V gene. The V gene end was trimmed by 4 bases and the J gene end by 0 bases; junction bases not matched to a gene: 4. The CDR3 sequence is 17 residues long. In nucleotides, the CDR3 is TGCGCCAGCAGCCCGGGGACTAGCGGGAATAGCACAGATACGCAGTATTTT. Its translation: CASSPGTSGNSTDTQYF.

With regard to this clone: One end of the junction does not line up with germline, which may come from a read error. J is TRBJ1-4 and V is TRBV25-1; D gene ambiguous. Germline lookup yields CDR1 MGHDK and CDR2 SYGVNS. This CDR3 is built from 12 residues. The CDR3 bases are TGTGCCGGCAGTGACCTGAGGCGAAAACTGTTTTTT. Encoded protein: CAGSDLRRKLFF.

The rearrangement uses TRBV2 and TRBJ2-1, with D possibly TRBD2 on 7 matching bases. V lost 10 bases and J 2 bases, leaving 15 bases between the germline ends. CDR3 length: 14 residues. Germline V gives CDR1 SNHLY, CDR2 FYNNEI. The CDR3 sequence is CATGGRGPYNEQFF. The CDR3 DNA reads as TGTGCCACCGGGGGGCGGGGTCCCTACAATGAGCAGTTCTTC.

The V gene is TRBV6-5, the J gene TRBJ1-1; TRBD1 agrees at 7 bases. Germline V gene lookup returns CDR1 MNHEY and CDR2 SVGAGI. V gave up 6 bases and J gave up 5 bases; unmatched junction bases: 12. This CDR3 has 15 residues. This CDR3 is CASSSLGGARTEAFF. The CDR3, as DNA: TGTGCCAGCAGCTCACTAGGGGGCGCGCGGACTGAAGCTTTCTTT.